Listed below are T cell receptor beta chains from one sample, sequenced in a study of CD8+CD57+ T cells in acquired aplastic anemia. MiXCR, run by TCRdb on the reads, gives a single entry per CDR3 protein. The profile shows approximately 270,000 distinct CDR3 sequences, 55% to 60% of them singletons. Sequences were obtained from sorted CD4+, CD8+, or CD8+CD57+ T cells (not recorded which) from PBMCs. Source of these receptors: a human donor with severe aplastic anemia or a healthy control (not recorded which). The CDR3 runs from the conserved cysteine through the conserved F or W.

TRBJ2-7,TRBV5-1,CASSSGNSYEQYF
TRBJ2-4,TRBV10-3,CAISTARDIQYF
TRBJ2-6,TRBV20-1,CSARAQGVGANVLTF
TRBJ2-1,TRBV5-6,CASSLATSGPYNEQFF
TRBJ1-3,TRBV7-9,CASSVGAAQETIYF
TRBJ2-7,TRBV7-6,CASSLVEGAYEQYF
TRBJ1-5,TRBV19,CASSMVTVYQPQHF
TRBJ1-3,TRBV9,CAISRAGNTIYF
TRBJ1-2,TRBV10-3,CAIKGTAPLYTF
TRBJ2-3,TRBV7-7,CASSENTGGLTDTQYF
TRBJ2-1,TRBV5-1,CASSLELYNEQFF
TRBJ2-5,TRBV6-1,CASNRGGDGYTQYF
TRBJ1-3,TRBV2,CASLNRGVGGNTIYF
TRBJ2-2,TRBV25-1,CASSAYRGGELFF
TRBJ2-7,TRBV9,CASSVRAEVGREYEQYF
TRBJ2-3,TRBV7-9,CASSLTGGNVDTQYF
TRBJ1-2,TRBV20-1,CSATGTGASGGYTF
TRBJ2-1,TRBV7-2,CASSGAISSYNEQFF
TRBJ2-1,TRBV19,CAASGRIYNEQFF
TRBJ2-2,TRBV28,CASSPRRTAMGTGELFF
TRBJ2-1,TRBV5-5,CASSLGSAGGRIPHEQFF
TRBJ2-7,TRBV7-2,CASSGRRTFYEQYF
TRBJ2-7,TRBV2,CASRDRGVVYEQYF
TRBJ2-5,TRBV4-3,CASSQDLGTRNSNQYF
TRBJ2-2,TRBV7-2,CASSHRTGGANHGELFF
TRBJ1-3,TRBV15,CATSTLTGNTIYF
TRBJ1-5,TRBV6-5,CASSSWDSPQHF
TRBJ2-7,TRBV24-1,CATSESPGQESYEQYF
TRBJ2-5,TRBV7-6,CASSLSPGGQTQYF
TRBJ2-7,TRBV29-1,CSGRQGGEQYF
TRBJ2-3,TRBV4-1,CASKGDGRGLTDTQYF
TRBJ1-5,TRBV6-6,CASRPGLNQPQHF
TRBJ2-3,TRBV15,CATSIIWGAGDTQYF
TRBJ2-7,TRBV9,CASTPGTLSYEQYF
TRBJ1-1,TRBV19,CASSKPGRSGTEAFF
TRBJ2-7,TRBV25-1,CASGTGGFIYEQYF
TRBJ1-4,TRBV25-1,CASQGGEKLFF
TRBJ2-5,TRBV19,CASSIGGETQYF
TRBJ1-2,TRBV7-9,CASSLNDKGNGYTF
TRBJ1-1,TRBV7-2,CASSLARGQAFF
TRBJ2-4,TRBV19,CASSIERQRTGQNIQYF
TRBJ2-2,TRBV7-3,CASSPVVDTGELFF
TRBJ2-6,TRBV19,CASSPPGGANVLTF
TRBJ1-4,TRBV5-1,CASSSIQGSNEKLFF